These 21 T cell receptor beta chains originate from one sample sequenced in a study of blood T cells in healthy people across ages. Together with a sample-barcoded 5' primer, a J-beta primer mix was included in a second PCR lasting about 6 to 11 cycles. TCRdb re-derived calls from the 5' RACE reads in MiXCR, one entry per CDR3 protein. The data show about 720,000 distinct CDR3 sequences, with 22% seen just once and around a fifth held by the top ten. The sample was blood. The receptors stem from a man in his sixties or seventies in good health.

This clonotype was seen more than once but under ten times. CDR3 in amino acids: CASRSRGRTEYNEQFF. CDR3 bases: TGTGCCAGCAGGAGCCGCGGGAGGACGGAATACAATGAGCAGTTCTTC. V is TRBV6-5 and J is TRBJ2-1; 8 bases map to TRBD2. With 6 bases clipped from V and 4 bases from J, the junction kept 11 bases outside the gene matches. Germline V lookup: CDR1 MNHEY, CDR2 SVGAGI. This CDR3 region has 16 residues.

In this sample, this clonotype turned up a few times. The rearrangement uses TRBV11-2 and TRBJ2-5; no clear D gene. Gene TRBJ2-1 matches the end of the DNA better, so the J call may be wrong. This CDR3 spans 13 amino acids. From germline, CDR1 is SGHAT and CDR2 FQNNGV. CDR3 coding DNA: TGTGCCAGCAGCTTAGGTAGGGCTAACGAGCAGTTCTTC. Amino acid sequence: CASSLGRANEQFF.

This clonotype was picked up a small number of times. The V gene is TRBV20-1, the J gene TRBJ2-7, with D perhaps TRBD1 or TRBD2 (6 bases each). Per germline, CDR1 DFQATT and CDR2 SNEGSKA (reference sequence). Between the trimmed V and J ends, which lost 6 bases and 3 bases, there was a span of 27 bases. The CDR3 runs to 17 residues. The CDR3 loop is CSAADSLGLSPYYEQYF. CDR3 nucleotides: TGCAGTGCGGCGGACAGTTTGGGACTCTCCCCATACTACGAGCAGTACTTC.

In its sample, this clonotype was seen a few times. V is TRBV2 and J is TRBJ1-1; tentatively, D is TRBD1 (6 bases). The CDR3 runs 15 residues. Germline assignment: CDR1 SNHLY and CDR2 FYNNEI. Trimming took 3 bases from V and 2 from J, leaving 13 bases between them. CDR3 coding DNA: TGTGCCAGCAGTGAGCCTGGGACACAAAACACTGAAGCTTTCTTT. It yields the protein CASSEPGTQNTEAFF.

This clonotype was recorded only once. The gene calls are TRBV5-1 and TRBJ2-3; D not resolved. CDR3 length: 14 residues. The germline V gene has CDR1 SGHRS and CDR2 YFSETQ. V dropped 0 bases and J dropped 3 bases, with 8 bases sitting between them. The CDR3 loop reads CASSLVGETDTQYF. In nucleotides, the CDR3 is TGCGCCAGCAGCTTGGTTGGGGAAACAGATACGCAGTATTTT.

The CDR3 is CASSFSWAGRINEQFF. DNA for the CDR3: TGTGCCAGCAGTTTTTCGTGGGCAGGGAGGATCAATGAGCAGTTCTTC. The rearrangement joins TRBV28 to TRBJ2-1, with a tentative D call TRBD2 (6 bases). This CDR3 region has 16 residues. Germline CDR1 and CDR2: MDHEN and SYDVKM. V lost 3 bases, J lost 6 bases, and 18 bases lay in between.

This clonotype was recorded a few times. V is TRBV2 and J is TRBJ2-3; 8 positions match TRBD1. Germline V gene sequence: CDR1 SNHLY, CDR2 FYNNEI. The CDR3 totals 14 residues. V lost 5 bases to trimming and J lost 4 bases; unmatched junction nucleotides: 5. The CDR3 is CASSPRGLADTQYF. The CDR3 DNA sequence: TGTGCCAGCAGTCCCAGGGGGCTTGCAGATACGCAGTATTTT.

The chain combines TRBV27 with TRBJ2-3; 16 bases fit TRBD2. Germline V gene lookup returns CDR1 MNHEY and CDR2 SMNVEV (reference sequence). V shed 5 bases and J 1 base; nucleotides not matched to a gene: 3. There are 17 residues in the CDR3. The CDR3 region is CASSGTSGRAGTDTQYF. In DNA, the CDR3 is TGTGCCAGCAGTGGGACTAGCGGGAGGGCCGGCACAGATACGCAGTATTTT.

This clonotype has a handful of counts. This chain links TRBV20-1 with TRBJ2-1, with D possibly being TRBD2 (6 bases). CDR1 is DFQATT and CDR2 is SNEGSKA in the germline V gene (reference sequence). The CDR3 extends over 17 amino acids. V lost 0 bases, J lost 3 bases, and 18 bases lay in between. This chain's CDR3 is CSARDGGPRGNYNEQFF. The CDR3 bases are TGCAGTGCTAGAGATGGAGGACCTCGGGGGAACTACAATGAGCAGTTCTTC.

In this sample, this clonotype turned up a few times. The gene calls are TRBV6-4 and TRBJ2-3, with TRBD2 as a possible D gene (5 bases). The CDR3 runs to 12 residues. V was cut by 6 bases and J by 7 bases, with 11 bases left in between. Germline V gene lookup returns CDR1 MRHNA and CDR2 SNTAGT. This CDR3 reads CASRGFGNTQYF. CDR3 sequence (DNA): TGTGCCAGCAGGGGATTCGGGAATACGCAGTATTTT.

This clonotype was counted once. One base away lies a much larger clone, so this may be a sequencing read error. The V call is TRBV28, the J call TRBJ2-7, with 11 bases matching TRBD2. There are 14 residues in the CDR3. CDR1 and CDR2 from the germline V gene are MDHEN and SYDVKM. CDR3 sequence reads: CASSGLAGLYVQYF. The CDR3, as DNA: TGTGCCAGCAGTGGACTAGCGGGCCTTTACGTGCAGTACTTC.

This clonotype occurred a few times. This chain uses TRBV20-1 with TRBJ2-5, with D perhaps TRBD2 (6 bases). The last part of the DNA fits TRBJ2-1 better; the J call may be wrong. Germline V gene sequence: CDR1 DFQATT, CDR2 SNEGSKA (reference sequence). The CDR3 consists of 16 residues. The CDR3: CSATGGRGRERIEQFF. Here the CDR3 DNA reads TGCAGTGCTACCGGGGGACGGGGCCGGGAAAGGATTGAGCAGTTCTTC.

The chain employs TRBV21-1 and TRBJ1-5; the table's D call, TRBD1, was not checked against the DNA. TRBV21-1 constitutes a pseudogene. This CDR3 is 18 amino acids long. DNA of the CDR3: TGTGCCAGCAGCAAAGAGCCCAGGACAGGGACCAGCTATCAGCCCCAGCATTTT. This translates into CASSKEPRTGTSYQPQHF.

This rearrangement joins TRBV12-5 to TRBJ2-1, with 12 bases lining up with TRBD2. There are 18 residues in the CDR3. J was trimmed by 5 bases and V by 0 bases; bases with no gene match: 8. In germline, CDR1 is LGHNT, CDR2 FRNRAP. CDR3 sequence (DNA): TGTGCTAGTGGTTTGGTACTACGAGGACTAGCGGGAAACAATGAGCAGTTCTTC. Translating gives CASGLVLRGLAGNNEQFF.

Many counts were recorded for this clonotype. The rearrangement joins TRBV29-1 to TRBJ1-2; D possibly corresponds to TRBD1 (6 bases). Germline V CDR1 and CDR2: SQVTM, ANQGSEA. V was trimmed by 0 bases and J by 2 bases, leaving 10 bases between them. The CDR3 sequence is 14 residues long. CDR3 in amino acids: CSVEDRGLNYGYTF. The CDR3 nucleotides read TGCAGCGTTGAAGATCGGGGGCTGAACTATGGCTACACCTTC. Full variable domain (missing parts from reference TRBV29-1 and TRBJ1-2): SAVISQKPSRDICQRGTSLTIQCQVDSQVTMMFWYRQQPGQSLTLIATANQGSEATYESGFVIDKFPISRPNLTFSTLTVSNMSPEDSSIYLCSVEDRGLNYGYTFGSGTRLTVV.

With respect to this clonotype: The CDR3 does not end in the conserved phenylalanine or tryptophan, so this is likely a read error. The V and J genes are TRBV12-3 or TRBV12-4 and TRBJ1-1; D might be TRBD1 (6 bases). CDR3 size: 16 residues. The germline V and J ends were trimmed by 7 bases and 0 bases, with 18 bases remaining between them. CDR3 protein: CASINSRTDLNTEAFS. Written as DNA, the CDR3 is TGTGCCAGCATCAACTCTCGGACAGACCTGAACACTGAAGCTTTCTCT.

V gene TRBV20-1 combines with J gene TRBJ1-4; D is ambiguous. Germline V lookup: CDR1 DFQATT, CDR2 SNEGSKA (reference sequence). This CDR3 is 11 amino acids long. V lost 6 bases to trimming and J lost 13 bases, with 15 bases between them. Here the CDR3 DNA reads TGCAGTGCCACTCCGGGCCCGGGACTGTTTTTT. Translated, it gives CSATPGPGLFF.

On this clonotype: A read error may produce the germline difference seen at one junction end. The chain couples TRBV14 to TRBJ1-1; D unclear. The CDR3 has 16 amino acids. Germline CDR1 reads SGHDN; CDR2 reads FVKESK. CDR3 protein: CASSQDLGLGNTEVFF. The CDR3, as DNA: TGTGCCAGCAGCCAAGATCTGGGGTTAGGGAACACTGAAGTTTTCTTT.

V gene TRBV5-8 combines with J gene TRBJ1-2, with D unresolved. Germline lookup yields CDR1 SGHTS and CDR2 YDEGEE. CDR3 length: 14 amino acids. The V and J ends lost 3 bases and 6 bases respectively, with 15 bases between them. The CDR3 loop reads CASSSTEGRDGYTF. DNA of the CDR3: TGTGCCAGCAGCTCGACGGAGGGTAGGGATGGCTACACCTTC.

The J gene is TRBJ2-1, the V gene TRBV5-1, with D tentatively TRBD1 or TRBD2 (7 bases each). The CDR3 has 18 amino acids. CDR1 is SGHRS and CDR2 is YFSETQ in the germline V gene. Trimming took 4 bases from V and 1 from J, leaving 21 bases between them. The chain's CDR3 is CASSPGGGLGGSYNEQFF. CDR3 in DNA: TGCGCCAGCAGCCCAGGGGGGGGTTTAGGGGGTTCCTACAATGAGCAGTTCTTC.

This clonotype was found a few times. This rearrangement joins TRBV6-6 to TRBJ2-5; 10 nucleotides align to TRBD1. This CDR3 is 15 amino acids long. The V gene's germline CDR1 is MNHNY and CDR2 SVGAGI (reference sequence). V lost 2 bases to trimming and J lost 3 bases; unmatched junction nucleotides: 3. In DNA form, the CDR3 reads TGTGCCAGCAGTTACGTGGGGACAGGGGAAGAGACCCAGTACTTC. Encoded protein: CASSYVGTGEETQYF.